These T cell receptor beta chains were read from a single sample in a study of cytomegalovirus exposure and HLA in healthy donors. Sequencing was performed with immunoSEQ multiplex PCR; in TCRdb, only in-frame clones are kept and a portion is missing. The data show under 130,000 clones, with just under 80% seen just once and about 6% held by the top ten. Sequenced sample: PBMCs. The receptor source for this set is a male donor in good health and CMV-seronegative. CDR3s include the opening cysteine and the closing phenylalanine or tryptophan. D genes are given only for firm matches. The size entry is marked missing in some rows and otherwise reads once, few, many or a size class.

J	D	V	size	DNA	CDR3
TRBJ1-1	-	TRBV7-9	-	TGTTCCAGCAGCCTAAGCAGCCGGGGTACTGAAGCTTTCTTT	CSSSLSSRGTEAFF
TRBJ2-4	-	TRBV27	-	TGTGCCAGCAGTTTCATTGGGGCGAGAACCAAAAACATTCAGTACTTC	CASSFIGARTKNIQYF
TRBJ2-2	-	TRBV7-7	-	TGTGCCAGCAGCCCAGGAGCCAGGGCGTTGGGGACCGGGGAGCTGTTTTTT	CASSPGARALGTGELFF
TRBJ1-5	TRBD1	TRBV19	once	TGTGCCTCAAGCGAGGGGGCGAGCCAGCCCCAGCATTTT	CASSEGASQPQHF
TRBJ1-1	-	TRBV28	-	TGTGCCACAAACAGAGTTCAGAGGGAGACTGAAGCTTTCTTT	CATNRVQRETEAFF
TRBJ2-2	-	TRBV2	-	TGTGCCAGCATCGGACAGCCCAACACCGGGGAGCTGTTTTTT	CASIGQPNTGELFF
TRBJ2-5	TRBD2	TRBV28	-	TGTGCCAGCAGTTTGGGAGGGAACTACCAAGAGACCCAGTACTTC	CASSLGGNYQETQYF
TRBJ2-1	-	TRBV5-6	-	TGTGCCAGCATCAGTAGGACAAACAATGAGCAGTTCTTC	CASISRTNNEQFF
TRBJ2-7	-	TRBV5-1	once	TGCGCCAGCAGCTTACAGGGATACGAGCAGTACTTC	CASSLQGYEQYF
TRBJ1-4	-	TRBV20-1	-	TGCAGTGCTGCCCCGGGAGAAAAACTGTTTTTT	CSAAPGEKLFF
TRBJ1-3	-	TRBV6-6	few	TGTGCCAGCAGTGCGACCGGGATCACAGGGGGAAACACCATATATTTT	CASSATGITGGNTIYF
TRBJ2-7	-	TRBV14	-	TGTGCCAGCAGCCCCCAGTGGAGCGGCTCCTACGAGCAGTACTTC	CASSPQWSGSYEQYF
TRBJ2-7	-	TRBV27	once	TGTGCCAGCAGTTTATCCGGCGGGTCCCTTTCCTACGAGCAGTACTTC	CASSLSGGSLSYEQYF
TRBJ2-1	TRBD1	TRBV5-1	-	TGCGCCAGCAGCTTGGGACAGGGGGCGAACGATGAGCAGTTCTTC	CASSLGQGANDEQFF